This T cell receptor (beta chain) emerged from a study of T cell responses to AZD1222 COVID-19 vaccine. Clones were sequenced by immunoSEQ multiplex PCR, and TCRdb holds only the in-frame ones, with some missing. This sample has some 150,000 clones, with about nine tenths found just once. The study, taken as a whole, reports: Spike-specific TCR depth and breadth grew after two AZD1222 doses. Sampling that yielded the repertoires occurred only after the peak T cell response.

This clone appeared a single time. Its antigen is not known. Sequencing used peripheral blood, obtained on day 0 of AZD1222 vaccination. The TCR was taken from an adult in good health.

The CDR3 loop reads CASSLGAAQNTGELFF. CDR3 coding DNA: TGTGCCAGCAGCTTAGGAGCAGCGCAGAACACCGGGGAGCTGTTTTTT. The V and J genes are TRBV7-2 and TRBJ2-2; D gene ambiguous. Germline loops: CDR1 SGHTA, CDR2 FQGNSA. CDR3 length equals 16 residues. V lost 1 base and J lost 1, with 10 bases in between.